This T cell receptor beta chain was profiled in a study of blood T cell repertoires in COVID-19. There are 14 residues in the CDR3. V gave up 4 bases and J gave up 1 base, with 10 bases separating them. Germline CDR1 is SGHRS and CDR2 is YFSETQ. The protocol was immunoSEQ multiplex PCR, while the TCRdb copy is restricted to in-frame clones and leaves out a portion. The table records around 40,000 clones, roughly 90% of them present only once. The chain combines TRBV5-1 with TRBJ2-3; D possibly corresponds to TRBD2 (6 bases). The sequence was collected from a man aged 60 to 69 with active COVID-19. Sequenced: peripheral blood. CDR3 sequence: CASSAGPGTDTQYF. The DNA of the CDR3 is TGCGCCAGCAGCGCGGGACCAGGCACAGATACGCAGTATTTT.